This T cell receptor beta chain was observed in a study of Ad26.COV2.S vaccination and SARS-CoV-2 variants. This sample's treatment: around 19 received Ad26.COV2.S at low or high dose, single or two shots; about 5 received placebo; per-sample allocation not given. All samples were drawn on day 63, counting from the first vaccine or placebo injection. This CDR3 spans 16 amino acids. Germline V gene sequence: CDR1 SGHRS, CDR2 YFSETQ. V lost 0 bases and J 0 bases, leaving 12 bases between the germline ends. This clone is a singleton in its sample. Its antigen remains unknown. Using immunoSEQ multiplex PCR, the repertoire was profiled, and TCRdb retains in-frame clones only, with some absent. This sample yields approximately 480,000 clones, of which approximately 90% are seen a single time; roughly 12% belongs to the top ten. Study-level results: Reportedly, after vaccination the spike-specific CD8+ and CD4+ T cell responses displayed substantial breadth.

Sequencing was performed on peripheral blood, taken in a trial of Ad26.COV2.S vaccine versus placebo. The chain combines TRBV5-1 with TRBJ1-1, with D possibly matching TRBD1 (6 bases). The source is a person between 18 and 59 years old who received the Ad26.COV2.S COVID-19 vaccine or a placebo. The CDR3, as DNA: TGCGCCAGCAGCTTGGGCCCGGGACACCTGAACACTGAAGCTTTCTTT. Translated: CASSLGPGHLNTEAFF.